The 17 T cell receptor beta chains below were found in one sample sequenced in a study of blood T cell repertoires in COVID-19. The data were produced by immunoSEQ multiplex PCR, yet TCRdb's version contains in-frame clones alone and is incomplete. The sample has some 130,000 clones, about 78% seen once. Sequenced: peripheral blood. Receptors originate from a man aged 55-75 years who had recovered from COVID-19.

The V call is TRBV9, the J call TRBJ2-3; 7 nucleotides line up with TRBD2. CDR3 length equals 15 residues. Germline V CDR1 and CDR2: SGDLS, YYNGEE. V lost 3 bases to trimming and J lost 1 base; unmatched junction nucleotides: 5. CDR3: CASSATSTGTDTQYF. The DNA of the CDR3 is TGTGCCAGCAGCGCGACTAGCACTGGCACAGATACGCAGTATTTT. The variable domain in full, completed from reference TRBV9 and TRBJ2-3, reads DSGVTQTPKHLITATGQRVTLRCSPRSGDLSVYWYQQSLDQGLQFLIQYYNGEERAKGNILERFSAQQFPDLHSELNLSSLELGDSALYFCASSATSTGTDTQYFGPGTRLTVL.

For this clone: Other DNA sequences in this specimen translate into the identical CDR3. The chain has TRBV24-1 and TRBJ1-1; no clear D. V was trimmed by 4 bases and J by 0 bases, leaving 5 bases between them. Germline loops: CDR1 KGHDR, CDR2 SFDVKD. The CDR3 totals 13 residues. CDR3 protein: CATSDSLNTEAFF. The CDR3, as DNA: TGTGCCACCAGTGACTCGTTGAACACTGAAGCTTTCTTT.

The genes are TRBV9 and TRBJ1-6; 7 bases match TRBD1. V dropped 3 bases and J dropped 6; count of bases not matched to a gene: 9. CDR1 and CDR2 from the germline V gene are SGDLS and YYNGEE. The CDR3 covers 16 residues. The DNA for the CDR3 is TGTGCCAGCAGCGATTACCGACAGGGCACTAATTCACCCCTCCACTTT. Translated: CASSDYRQGTNSPLHF.

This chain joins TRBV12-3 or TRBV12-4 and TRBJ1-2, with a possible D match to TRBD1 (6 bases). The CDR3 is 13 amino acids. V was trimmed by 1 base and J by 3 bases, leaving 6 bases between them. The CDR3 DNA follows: TGTGCCAGCAGTTTAGGACAGGACTATGGCTACACCTTC. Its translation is CASSLGQDYGYTF.

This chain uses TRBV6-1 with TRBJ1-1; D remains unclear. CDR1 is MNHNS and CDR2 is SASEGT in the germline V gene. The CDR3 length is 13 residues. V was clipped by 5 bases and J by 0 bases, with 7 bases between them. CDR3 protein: CASSSEMNTEAFF. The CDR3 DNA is TGTGCCAGCAGTTCAGAAATGAACACTGAAGCTTTCTTT.

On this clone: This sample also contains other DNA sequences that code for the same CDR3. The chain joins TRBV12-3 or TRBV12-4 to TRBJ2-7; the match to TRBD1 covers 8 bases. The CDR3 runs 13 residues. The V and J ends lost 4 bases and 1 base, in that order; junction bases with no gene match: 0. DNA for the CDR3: TGTGCCAGCAGTTGGACAGGGTCCTACGAGCAGTACTTC. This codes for CASSWTGSYEQYF.

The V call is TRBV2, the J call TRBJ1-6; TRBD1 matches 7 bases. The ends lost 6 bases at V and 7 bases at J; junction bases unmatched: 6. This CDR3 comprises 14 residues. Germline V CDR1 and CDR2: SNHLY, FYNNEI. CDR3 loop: CASRDRQLNSPLHF. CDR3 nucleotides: TGTGCCAGCAGGGACAGGCAACTAAATTCACCCCTCCACTTT.

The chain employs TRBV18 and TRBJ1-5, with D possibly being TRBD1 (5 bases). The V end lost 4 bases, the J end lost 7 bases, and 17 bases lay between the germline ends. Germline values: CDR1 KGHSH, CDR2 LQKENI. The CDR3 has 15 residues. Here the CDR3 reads CASSRSGSTDQPQHF. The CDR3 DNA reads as TGTGCCAGCTCACGTTCAGGGTCGACGGACCAGCCCCAGCATTTT.

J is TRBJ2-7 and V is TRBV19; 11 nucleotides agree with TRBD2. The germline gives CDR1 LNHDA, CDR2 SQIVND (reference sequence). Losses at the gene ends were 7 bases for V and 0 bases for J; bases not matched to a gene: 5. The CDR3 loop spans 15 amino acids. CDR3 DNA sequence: TGTGCCAGTAAGACTAGCGGGGAGGGCTCCTACGAGCAGTACTTC. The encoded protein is CASKTSGEGSYEQYF. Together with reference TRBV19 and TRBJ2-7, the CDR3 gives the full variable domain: DGGITQSPKYLFRKEGQNVTLSCEQNLNHDAMYWYRQDPGQGLRLIYYSQIVNDFQKGDIAEGYSVSREKKESFPLTVTSAQKNPTAFYLCASKTSGEGSYEQYFGPGTRLTVT.

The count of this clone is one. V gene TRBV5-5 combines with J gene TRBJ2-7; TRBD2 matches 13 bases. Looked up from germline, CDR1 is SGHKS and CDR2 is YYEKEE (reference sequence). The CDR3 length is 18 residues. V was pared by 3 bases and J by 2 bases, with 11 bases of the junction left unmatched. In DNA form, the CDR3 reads TGTGCCAGCAGCTCCAAGGGGACTAGCGGGGTGGCCCCCTACGAGCAGTACTTC. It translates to CASSSKGTSGVAPYEQYF.

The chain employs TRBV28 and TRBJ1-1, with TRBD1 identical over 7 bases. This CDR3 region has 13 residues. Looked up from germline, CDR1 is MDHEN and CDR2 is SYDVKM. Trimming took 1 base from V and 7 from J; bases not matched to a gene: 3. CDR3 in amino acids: CASSLSDRIEAFF. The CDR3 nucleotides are TGTGCCAGCAGTTTATCGGACAGGATTGAAGCTTTCTTT.

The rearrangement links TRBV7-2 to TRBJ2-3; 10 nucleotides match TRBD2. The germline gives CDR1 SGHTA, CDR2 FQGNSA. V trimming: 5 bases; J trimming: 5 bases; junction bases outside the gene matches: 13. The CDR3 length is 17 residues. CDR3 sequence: CASSRGLAAGKVDTQYF. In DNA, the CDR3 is TGTGCCAGCAGCCGCGGACTAGCGGCCGGAAAGGTAGATACGCAGTATTTT.

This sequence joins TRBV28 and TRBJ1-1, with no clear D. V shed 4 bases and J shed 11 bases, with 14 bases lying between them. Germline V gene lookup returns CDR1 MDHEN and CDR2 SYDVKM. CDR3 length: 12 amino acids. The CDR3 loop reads CASSSRRPGAFF. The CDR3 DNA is TGTGCCAGCAGTTCGCGGCGGCCCGGGGCTTTCTTT.

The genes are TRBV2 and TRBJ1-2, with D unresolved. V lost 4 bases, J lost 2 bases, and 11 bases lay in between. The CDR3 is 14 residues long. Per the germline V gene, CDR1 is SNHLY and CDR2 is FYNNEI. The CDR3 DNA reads TGTGCCAGCAGTGGACTTTTTCCCAACTATGGCTACACCTTC. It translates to CASSGLFPNYGYTF.

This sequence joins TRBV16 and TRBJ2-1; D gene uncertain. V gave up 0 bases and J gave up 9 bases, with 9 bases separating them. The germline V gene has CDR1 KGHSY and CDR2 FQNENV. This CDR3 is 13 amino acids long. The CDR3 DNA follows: TGTGCCAGCAGCCAATCGCCCAGCGCTGAGCAGTTCTTC. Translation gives CASSQSPSAEQFF.

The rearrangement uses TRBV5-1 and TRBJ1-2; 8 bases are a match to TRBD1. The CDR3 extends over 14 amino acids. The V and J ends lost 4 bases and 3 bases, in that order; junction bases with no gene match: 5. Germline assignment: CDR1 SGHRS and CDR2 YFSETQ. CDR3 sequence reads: CASSQGQGYYGYTF. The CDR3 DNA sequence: TGCGCCAGCAGCCAAGGACAGGGCTACTATGGCTACACCTTC.

CDR3 sequence: CASGLGGQTEAFF. The DNA of the CDR3 is TGCGCCAGCGGTTTGGGAGGGCAGACTGAAGCTTTCTTT. The chain uses TRBV5-1 and TRBJ1-1; D is uncertain. The V end lost 7 bases, the J end lost 5 bases, and 15 bases lay between the germline ends. This CDR3 contains 13 residues. From germline, CDR1 is SGHRS and CDR2 YFSETQ.